This T cell receptor beta chain was identified during a study of blood T cells in healthy people across ages. Then a second PCR, running roughly 7 to 11 cycles, was carried out with a sample-barcoded 5' primer and a J-beta primer mix. TCRdb processed the 5' RACE reads anew with MiXCR; each CDR3 protein has one entry. The repertoire holds about 930,000 distinct CDR3 sequences, with 25% to 35% as singletons. Broader study findings: Roughly linearly, TCR beta diversity per million T cells fell as age increased. Long-lived donors had more naive CD4+ cells and higher diversity than aged donors.

Note on this clonotype: Its antigen is undetermined.

Peripheral blood from each donor was collected in a volume of roughly 9.2 milliliters. V was cut by 5 bases and J by 2 bases, with 20 bases left in between. CDR3 length equals 17 residues. Germline assignment: CDR1 SGHTA and CDR2 FQGNSA. This sample was shared with a second study, whose subject was T cells of mothers and their children. As reported in that work: Every mother produced more than 9.5 million TCR beta CDR3 reads, whereas every child provided several million.

This rearrangement joins TRBV7-2 to TRBJ2-3; TRBD2 might be the D (6 bases). The TCR comes from a middle-aged woman in good health. Source material: blood. CDR3 region: CASSPRWAGSYTDTQYF. Here the CDR3 DNA reads TGTGCCAGCAGCCCACGATGGGCGGGGAGCTACACAGATACGCAGTATTTT.